Presented here are 18 T cell receptor beta chains from one specimen sequenced in a study of radiotherapy plus CTLA-4 blockade in lung cancer. Clones were sequenced by immunoSEQ multiplex PCR, and TCRdb holds only the in-frame ones, with some missing. The sample records about 78,000 clones, around 87% being singletons. Sequenced material: peripheral blood, taken from a patient treated with radiotherapy plus ipilimumab. All receptors come from a human donor with non-small cell lung cancer who had a partial response to radiotherapy plus ipilimumab.

J is TRBJ1-1 and V is TRBV27; D might be TRBD1 (6 bases). The length of the CDR3 is 14 residues. V lost 7 bases to trimming and J lost 4 bases, with 16 bases between them. Germline V gene data show CDR1 as MNHEY and CDR2 as SMNVEV (reference sequence). The CDR3 DNA reads TGTGCCAGCAAAGAGGGGGGGGATGCCACTGAAGCTTTCTTT. Its protein is CASKEGGDATEAFF.

This rearrangement joins TRBV7-2 to TRBJ1-1; D is unresolved. The germline V gene encodes CDR1 SGHTA and CDR2 FQGNSA. The CDR3 extends over 14 amino acids. Trimming pared 5 bases from V and 0 bases from J, leaving 10 bases between. The DNA of the CDR3 is TGTGCCAGCAGCAGCGGTGCAGTGAACACTGAAGCTTTCTTT. Its translation: CASSSGAVNTEAFF.

The chain uses TRBV6-1 and TRBJ2-7, with 11 bases fitting TRBD1. V lost 6 bases to trimming and J lost 2 bases; unmatched junction nucleotides: 6. The CDR3 is 15 residues long. Germline V gene data show CDR1 as MNHNS and CDR2 as SASEGT. The CDR3 DNA follows: TGTGCCAGCAGGCCACCGGGACAGGGGGCCTACGAGCAGTACTTC. This sequence encodes CASRPPGQGAYEQYF.

The chain combines TRBV5-6 with TRBJ2-7; 9 positions agree with TRBD1. V lost 4 bases to trimming and J lost 3 bases; unmatched junction nucleotides: 5. Germline V CDR1 and CDR2: SGHDT, YYEEEE. This CDR3 is 14 amino acids long. The DNA for the CDR3 is TGTGCCAGCAGCCGACAGGGGGGGGGCTACGAGCAGTACTTC. Residues: CASSRQGGGYEQYF.

The chain employs TRBV4-2 and TRBJ2-3; 10 bases map to TRBD2. Germline V gene lookup returns CDR1 LGHNA and CDR2 YNFKEQ. Trimming removed 0 bases from V and 5 bases from J; junction bases left unmatched: 14. The CDR3 loop spans 19 amino acids. Here the CDR3 DNA reads TGTGCCAGCAGCCAAGAGGCGGCTAGCGGGAGAGGGTTTAGAGATACGCAGTATTTT. Translated: CASSQEAASGRGFRDTQYF.

This sequence joins TRBV28 and TRBJ2-3, with D tentatively TRBD1 (5 bases). The ends were cut back, 7 bases at V and 6 bases at J, with 20 bases in the middle. Germline loops: CDR1 MDHEN, CDR2 SYDVKM. The CDR3 is 15 residues long. CDR3 DNA: TGTGCCAGCATCCCCCCGGCAGGGTCGGTCGATACGCAGTATTTT. Translating it yields CASIPPAGSVDTQYF.

The chain carries TRBV2 and TRBJ2-1; 9 nucleotides match TRBD1. Per the germline V gene, CDR1 is SNHLY and CDR2 is FYNNEI. This CDR3 spans 15 amino acids. Trimming cost V 6 bases and J 8 bases; bases outside gene matches: 11. CDR3 nucleotide sequence: TGTGCCAGCAGCGCAGTAGGGGGACAGGGCCATGAGCAGTTCTTC. It is translated as CASSAVGGQGHEQFF.

The CDR3 nucleotides are TGTGCCAGTAGTAGGATAAGGGGCGCGGGGGAGACCCAGTACTTC. It encodes CASSRIRGAGETQYF. J is TRBJ2-5 and V is TRBV19; D is possibly TRBD2 (6 bases). V was cut by 4 bases and J by 5 bases, with 17 bases left in between. This CDR3 has 15 amino acids. Looked up from germline, CDR1 is LNHDA and CDR2 is SQIVND (reference sequence).

The V call is TRBV5-6, the J call TRBJ1-1, with D maybe TRBD1 (5 bases). V was clipped by 3 bases and J by 0 bases, with 9 bases between them. CDR3 length: 14 residues. Germline V gene sequence: CDR1 SGHDT, CDR2 YYEEEE. This CDR3 is CASSSGLLNTEAFF. In DNA, the CDR3 is TGTGCCAGCAGCTCGGGACTGCTGAACACTGAAGCTTTCTTT.

Here the CDR3 DNA reads TGTGCCACCAGCATTGGGGGACTTACAGATACGCAGTATTTT. This codes for CATSIGGLTDTQYF. This chain uses TRBV15 with TRBJ2-3, with D perhaps matching TRBD2 (6 bases). Germline V gene lookup returns CDR1 LNHNV and CDR2 YYDKDF (reference sequence). The CDR3 has 14 residues. Trimming removed 4 bases from V and 3 bases from J, with 11 bases in between.

This sequence joins TRBV18 and TRBJ1-2; unclear D gene. The V end was cut by 0 bases, the J end by 4 bases, with 12 bases between. Germline V gene lookup returns CDR1 KGHSH and CDR2 LQKENI. The CDR3 sequence is 15 residues long. This CDR3 is CASSPPGARVYGYTF. CDR3 DNA: TGTGCCAGCTCACCACCCGGAGCGAGGGTCTATGGCTACACCTTC.

The J gene is TRBJ2-3, the V gene TRBV7-9, with 8 bases identical to TRBD1. Germline CDR1 and CDR2: SEHNR and FQNEAQ (reference sequence). CDR3 length equals 16 residues. Germline trimming cut 3 bases from V and 1 base from J; bases unmatched to any gene: 6. The CDR3 bases are TGTGCCAGCAGCTTGCCGACAGGGGAAGGCACAGATACGCAGTATTTT. This translates into CASSLPTGEGTDTQYF.

The V and J genes are TRBV11-3 and TRBJ2-3; 9 bases agree with TRBD2. With 5 bases clipped from V and 3 bases from J, the junction kept 15 bases outside the gene matches. The CDR3 spans 18 residues. CDR1 SGHNT and CDR2 YENEEA come from the germline V gene. In DNA, the CDR3 is TGTGCCAGCAGCCCACCTTCTGGGCGGGAGGGCCGTACAGATACGCAGTATTTT. Its protein is CASSPPSGREGRTDTQYF.

The genes are TRBV4-2 and TRBJ2-1; 8 positions match TRBD2. CDR3 length: 16 amino acids. The J segment lost 4 bases and the V segment lost 0 bases, leaving 5 bases of the junction unmatched. The germline CDR1 and CDR2 sequences are LGHNA and YNFKEQ. Here the CDR3 reads CASSQDRSSGYNEQFF. The CDR3 region has the DNA TGTGCCAGCAGCCAAGATCGGTCTAGCGGGTACAATGAGCAGTTCTTC.

The chain couples TRBV27 to TRBJ1-5; D call uncertain. This CDR3 is 13 amino acids long. Germline loops: CDR1 MNHEY, CDR2 SMNVEV (reference sequence). The germline V and J ends were trimmed by 4 bases and 1 base, with 5 bases remaining between them. CDR3 amino acids: CASSSLSNQPQHF. DNA of the CDR3: TGTGCCAGCAGTTCACTAAGCAATCAGCCCCAGCATTTT.

This clone was seen only a few times. J is TRBJ2-7 and V is TRBV19; 7 bases are shared with TRBD1. This CDR3 is 14 amino acids long. Unmatched junction bases numbered 0, after V lost 1 base and J lost 0 bases. Germline V gives CDR1 LNHDA, CDR2 SQIVND (reference sequence). The CDR3 DNA reads TGTGCCAGTAGTATAGGGACAGGCTCCTACGAGCAGTACTTC. Its translation is CASSIGTGSYEQYF.

In this sample, this clone turned up a few times. The chain carries TRBV7-6 and TRBJ2-5, with D unresolved. This CDR3 has 14 amino acids. The V gene lost 2 bases and the J gene lost 4 bases, with 11 bases spanning the gap. Per the germline V gene, CDR1 is SGHVS and CDR2 is FNYEAQ. The CDR3 loop is CASSLSPPVETQYF. The CDR3 DNA reads as TGTGCCAGCAGCTTATCTCCCCCGGTAGAGACCCAGTACTTC.

Only one count was recorded for this clone. V usage is TRBV30 and J usage is TRBJ1-2; D uncertain. Germline V gene lookup returns CDR1 GTSNPN and CDR2 SVGIG (reference sequence). The ends were cut back, 6 bases at V and 3 bases at J, with 14 bases in the middle. The CDR3 extends over 13 amino acids. The DNA for the CDR3 is TGTGCCTGCCGCGGCGGTAGCGACTATGGCTACACCTTC. It is translated as CACRGGSDYGYTF.